This T cell receptor beta chain was sequenced in a study of Graves' ophthalmopathy and Graves' hyperthyroidism. V was trimmed by 6 bases and J by 1 base, leaving 16 bases between them. Germline V gene sequence: CDR1 SNHLY, CDR2 FYNNEI. The CDR3 is 16 amino acids. RNA transcripts were the template, and TCR beta CDR3 regions were amplified from them. Investigators did first-round RT-PCR with HTBI primers, then second-round multiplex PCR. TCRdb re-called the multiplex PCR reads through MiXCR, storing one row per CDR3 protein. The sample carries 200,000 to 250,000 distinct CDR3 sequences, around 50% recorded once. The study enrolled ophthalmopathy donors with moderate-to-severe activity, CAS ≥3, NOSPECS ≥4 and duration under 3 months. Patients with other autoimmune diseases, uncontrolled infections, pregnancy or lactation were excluded.

The chain couples TRBV2 to TRBJ1-3; TRBD1 is a possible D gene (6 bases). The TCR was taken from an adult man with Graves' ophthalmopathy. The sample comprised peripheral blood. CDR3 region: CASRGTSTGSGNTIYF. The CDR3 DNA follows: TGTGCCAGCAGGGGGACCTCAACAGGGTCTGGAAACACCATATATTTT.